This entry lists 19 T cell receptor beta chains sequenced from one sample in a study of OX40 agonist ivuxolimab in advanced cancers. The protocol was immunoSEQ multiplex PCR, while the TCRdb copy is restricted to in-frame clones and leaves out a portion. This sample has about 120,000 clones, with around 89% found just once. Sequenced material: CD4+ or CD8+ T cells sorted from blood, taken in a trial of the OX40 agonist ivuxolimab. These receptors were taken from an adult with an advanced solid tumor such as melanoma, head and neck, liver or kidney cancer.

This rearrangement joins TRBV15 to TRBJ2-5, with TRBD2 matching over 9 bases. The CDR3 has 16 residues. Germline CDR1 reads LNHNV; CDR2 reads YYDKDF (reference sequence). V shed 0 bases and J 2 bases; nucleotides not matched to a gene: 4. This CDR3 is CATSREAGGRQETQYF. The CDR3 region has the DNA TGTGCCACCAGCAGAGAGGCGGGGGGGAGGCAAGAGACCCAGTACTTC.

The V gene is TRBV11-2, the J gene TRBJ2-1; D might be TRBD2 (5 bases). Germline CDR1 reads SGHAT; CDR2 reads FQNNGV. The V end lost 5 bases, the J end lost 1 base, and 12 bases lay between the germline ends. This CDR3 spans 15 amino acids. As DNA, the CDR3 is TGTGCCAGCAGCCCTTCCGGGGATTCCTACAATGAGCAGTTCTTC. This gives the protein CASSPSGDSYNEQFF.

The chain uses TRBV2 and TRBJ2-1; tentative D call: TRBD2 (5 bases). Germline assignment: CDR1 SNHLY and CDR2 FYNNEI. Trimming stripped 5 bases from V and 2 bases from J, with 13 bases between. This CDR3 spans 15 amino acids. This CDR3 is CASSPSGYPYNEQFF. For the CDR3, the DNA is TGTGCCAGCAGTCCCTCGGGGTACCCCTACAATGAGCAGTTCTTC.

This chain connects TRBV28 to TRBJ2-6; D not resolved. The CDR3 extends over 15 amino acids. Germline-derived CDR1 and CDR2 are MDHEN and SYDVKM. V shed 6 bases and J shed 2 bases, with 11 bases lying between them. CDR3 amino acids: CASSSPGPGANVLTF. Written as DNA, the CDR3 is TGTGCCAGCAGCAGCCCCGGTCCTGGGGCCAACGTCCTGACTTTC.

This clone was picked up a small number of times. V is TRBV5-1 and J is TRBJ2-3; TRBD2 might be the D (5 bases). The V end was cut by 2 bases, the J end by 0 bases, with 13 bases between. The CDR3 consists of 16 residues. Germline values: CDR1 SGHRS, CDR2 YFSETQ. The CDR3 loop is CASSFSAAISTDTQYF. CDR3 coding DNA: TGCGCCAGCAGCTTTTCAGCGGCGATAAGCACAGATACGCAGTATTTT. Filled out from reference TRBV5-1 and TRBJ2-3, the complete variable domain reads KAGVTQTPRYLIKTRGQQVTLSCSPISGHRSVSWYQQTPGQGLQFLFEYFSETQRNKGNFPGRFSGRQFSNSRSEMNVSTLELGDSALYLCASSFSAAISTDTQYFGPGTRLTVL.

This chain links TRBV6-1 with TRBJ1-2; 7 bases are a match to TRBD1. This CDR3 contains 14 residues. Germline V gene lookup returns CDR1 MNHNS and CDR2 SASEGT. V gave up 8 bases and J gave up 5 bases; unmatched junction bases: 11. CDR3 sequence: CASGGQPTSYGYTF. Here the CDR3 DNA reads TGTGCCAGCGGGGGACAGCCTACGTCATATGGCTACACCTTC.

The gene calls are TRBV7-3 and TRBJ2-3, with D possibly TRBD2 on 7 matching bases. Between the trimmed V and J ends, which lost 4 bases and 6 bases, there was a span of 20 bases. This CDR3 is 16 amino acids long. Germline CDR1 is SGHTA and CDR2 is FQGTGA. The CDR3 sequence is CASSSKGTTGRDTQYF. DNA of the CDR3: TGTGCCAGCAGCTCAAAAGGGACTACAGGGAGGGATACGCAGTATTTT.

This clone was seen a few times. V usage is TRBV11-3 and J usage is TRBJ1-4, with D possibly being TRBD1 (6 bases). CDR1 and CDR2 (germline): SGHNT, YENEEA. V lost 4 bases and J lost 2, with 11 bases in between. CDR3 size: 15 residues. CDR3 sequence (DNA): TGTGCCAGCAGCTCTTTAGACAGGACTAATGAAAAACTGTTTTTT. Translation: CASSSLDRTNEKLFF. Full variable domain (rest looked up from reference TRBV11-3 and TRBJ1-4): EAGVVQSPRYKIIEKKQPVAFWCNPISGHNTLYWYLQNLGQGPELLIRYENEEAVDDSQLPKDRFSAERLKGVDSTLKIQPAELGDSAVYLCASSSLDRTNEKLFFGSGTQLSVL.

V and J are TRBV7-2 and TRBJ1-2, with D maybe TRBD1 (6 bases). Looked up from germline, CDR1 is SGHTA and CDR2 is FQGNSA. The CDR3 is made up of 13 amino acids. Trimming took off 5 bases at V and 7 bases at J, with 14 bases between the two ends. The CDR3 coding sequence is TGTGCCAGCAGCCGGGACAAGATAGGTGGCTACACCTTC. It translates to CASSRDKIGGYTF.

The chain links TRBV29-1 to TRBJ1-5; 8 bases agree with TRBD1. V shed 7 bases and J 7 bases; nucleotides not matched to a gene: 9. Per germline, CDR1 SQVTM and CDR2 ANQGSEA. The CDR3 is made up of 13 amino acids. CDR3 DNA: TGCAGCGCCGGACAGGGTGAAGACCAGCCCCAGCATTTT. Residues: CSAGQGEDQPQHF.

The chain combines TRBV18 with TRBJ2-7; 13 nucleotides agree with TRBD2. The CDR3 loop spans 17 amino acids. The junction had 10 bases not matched to a gene; V was cut back by 2 bases and J by 6 bases. Germline loops: CDR1 KGHSH, CDR2 LQKENI. CDR3 loop: CASSPSSGLAGVGEQYF. CDR3 DNA: TGTGCCAGCTCACCAAGCTCAGGACTAGCGGGGGTTGGCGAGCAGTACTTC.

J is TRBJ1-2 and V is TRBV9; tentatively, D is TRBD1 (5 bases). V was clipped by 4 bases and J by 2 bases, with 12 bases between them. The CDR3 has 14 amino acids. Germline CDR1 SGDLS, CDR2 YYNGEE. For the CDR3, the DNA is TGTGCCAGCAGCCCGCGGGACTGGAACTATGGCTACACCTTC. Residues: CASSPRDWNYGYTF.

The chain recombines TRBV28 with TRBJ1-1, with 7 positions matching TRBD1. This CDR3 spans 14 amino acids. Germline CDR1 and CDR2: MDHEN and SYDVKM. With V trimmed by 6 bases and J by 5 bases, 9 bases remained unmatched. CDR3 protein: CASSDGTVKTEAFF. CDR3 nucleotides: TGTGCCAGCAGCGACGGGACAGTTAAGACTGAAGCTTTCTTT.

This clone showed up just once. This chain links TRBV29-1 with TRBJ2-7, with a possible D match to TRBD1 (5 bases). This CDR3 region has 11 residues. CDR1 and CDR2 (germline): SQVTM, ANQGSEA. V was shortened by 2 bases and J by 7 bases, with 9 bases between the two germline ends. The CDR3 loop reads CSVELTAEQYF. The CDR3 DNA follows: TGCAGCGTTGAACTGACAGCAGAGCAGTACTTC.

The gene calls are TRBV14 and TRBJ2-7, with unresolved D. V was trimmed by 5 bases and J by 7 bases, leaving 21 bases between them. Germline assignment: CDR1 SGHDN and CDR2 FVKESK. CDR3 length equals 15 residues. The CDR3 loop reads CASSISLPGASEQYF. The DNA for the CDR3 is TGTGCCAGCAGCATTAGTCTTCCAGGAGCTAGTGAGCAGTACTTC.

In this sample, this clone turned up a few times. V and J are TRBV14 and TRBJ2-7; 7 positions agree with TRBD1. CDR3 length equals 14 residues. V dropped 4 bases and J dropped 4; count of bases not matched to a gene: 7. In germline, CDR1 is SGHDN, CDR2 FVKESK. In DNA form, the CDR3 reads TGTGCCAGCAGCCTTGGGACAGTACGGTACGAGCAGTACTTC. Translating gives CASSLGTVRYEQYF. The full variable domain, completed using reference TRBV14 and TRBJ2-7, is EAGVTQFPSHSVIEKGQTVTLRCDPISGHDNLYWYRRVMGKEIKFLLHFVKESKQDESGMPNNRFLAERTGGTYSTLKVQPAELEDSGVYFCASSLGTVRYEQYFGPGTRLTVT.

This chain joins TRBV28 and TRBJ1-4; possibly TRBD1 for D (5 bases). CDR3 length: 16 amino acids. The V gene's germline CDR1 is MDHEN and CDR2 SYDVKM. V was shortened by 8 bases and J by 0 bases, with 16 bases between the two germline ends. DNA of the CDR3: TGTGCCAGCCGAGGGGTCCTTTTTGCAACTAATGAAAAACTGTTTTTT. Translating gives CASRGVLFATNEKLFF.

The J gene is TRBJ1-2, the V gene TRBV19, with TRBD1 matching 7 bases. CDR3 length: 13 amino acids. Germline V gene sequence: CDR1 LNHDA, CDR2 SQIVND (reference sequence). J was trimmed by 3 bases and V by 3 bases; bases with no gene match: 1. CDR3 nucleotides: TGTGCCAGTAGTATCACAGGGGACTATGGCTACACCTTC. Translating it yields CASSITGDYGYTF.

The rearrangement uses TRBV6-1 and TRBJ2-7; 10 nucleotides match TRBD1. Germline values: CDR1 MNHNS, CDR2 SASEGT. V dropped 8 bases and J dropped 0; count of bases not matched to a gene: 7. The CDR3 consists of 15 residues. The CDR3 here is CASLPRTGGSYEQYF. The CDR3 DNA sequence: TGTGCCAGCCTCCCAAGGACAGGGGGCTCCTACGAGCAGTACTTC.